Listed below are T cell receptor beta chains from one sample, sequenced in a study of CD4 and CD8 cells across lung adenocarcinoma regions. TCRdb called the PCR reads again in MiXCR, with one record for every CDR3 protein. The repertoire holds 5,500 to 7,000 distinct CDR3 sequences, with around 50% as singletons. Input material: CD8+ T cells from the margin of a lung tumor. All receptors come from a male donor with lung adenocarcinoma. The CD4 and CD8 labels of this study may be unreliable. The CDR3 runs from the conserved cysteine through the conserved F or W. A D gene is named only where the DNA matches it firmly. Expanded clones are given a class, and other clones once, few, many or no size at all.

13	-	-	TRBV27	TRBJ2-1	TGTGCCAGCGGGTGGGGTTTGGGAAATGAGCAGTTCTTC	CASGWGLGNEQFF
12	many	-	TRBV7-2	TRBJ2-3	TGTGCCAGCAGCTTTTTCACAGATACGCAGTATTTT	CASSFFTDTQYF
14	once	TRBD1	TRBV5-4	TRBJ2-5	TGTGCCAGCAGCACGGACAGGGGGGCAGAGACCCAGTACTTC	CASSTDRGAETQYF
15	-	-	TRBV6-1	TRBJ2-3	TGTGCCAGCAGCCTAGAGGCGGTGAGCACAGATACGCAGTATTTT	CASSLEAVSTDTQYF
16	-	-	TRBV6-1	TRBJ2-3	TGTGCCAGCAGTGACTACTACCTTAGTAGCACAGATACGCAGTATTTT	CASSDYYLSSTDTQYF
14	-	TRBD2	TRBV6-1	TRBJ2-4	TGTGCCAGCAGCGTAGCGGGGGGGCAAAACATTCAGTACTTC	CASSVAGGQNIQYF
14	-	TRBD2	TRBV19	TRBJ2-7	TGTGCCAGTAGTATCGGGGGGGCCTACAATGAGCAGTACTTC	CASSIGGAYNEQYF
16	-	-	TRBV7-8	TRBJ2-3	TGTGCCAGCAGGATTATCGGGGGAAGAAGCACCGGGACGCTGTATTTT	CASRIIGGRSTGTLYF
18	many	TRBD2	TRBV6-5	TRBJ2-5	TGTGCCAGCACTTCCCGACTAGCGGGAGGGCCTCGGGGAGAGACCCAGTACTTC	CASTSRLAGGPRGETQYF
15	-	TRBD1	TRBV3-1	TRBJ2-7	TGTGCCAGCAGCCCAGTCCGGGACAGCCTCTACGAGCAGTACTTC	CASSPVRDSLYEQYF
17	-	-	TRBV27	TRBJ2-2	TGTGCCAGCAGCCGCCGGGTTTTGGGGGTGAACACCGATGAGCTGTTTTTT	CASSRRVLGVNTDELFF
13	-	-	TRBV10-2	TRBJ1-2	TGCGCCAGCAGTGAGAGGCAGGTTCAAGGCTACACCTTC	CASSERQVQGYTF
13	-	-	TRBV6-1	TRBJ1-2	TGTGCCAGCAGCGAGGGCCAGTGGTATGGCTACACCTTC	CASSEGQWYGYTF
15	few	TRBD2	TRBV5-1	TRBJ2-5	TGCGCCAGCACCTCCCTGACTAGCTCGCAAGAGACCCAGTACTTC	CASTSLTSSQETQYF
17	-	TRBD2	TRBV10-2	TRBJ2-1	TGCGCCAGCAGTTCTCTAGCGGGAGGATCGGTCTACAATGAGCAGTTCTTC	CASSSLAGGSVYNEQFF
13	medium-sized	-	TRBV6-1	TRBJ2-1	TGTGCCAGCAGAATACTTGCCCACAATGAGCAGTTCTTC	CASRILAHNEQFF
15	-	-	TRBV9	TRBJ2-7	TGTGCCAGCAACCCCGGGACAAACAATAACAATGAGCAGTACTTC	CASNPGTNNNNEQYF
14	few	-	TRBV6-2/TRBV6-3	TRBJ2-7	TGTGCCAGCAGAAAGGGACGGACTAACTACGAGCAGTACTTC	CASRKGRTNYEQYF
12	-	-	TRBV6-5	TRBJ1-4	TGTGCCAGCAGTTACTCCGAGGCAGGACTGTTTTTT	CASSYSEAGLFF
13	many	-	TRBV7-6	TRBJ2-3	TGTGCCAGCAGCTCATACTCGGGAGATACGCAGTATTTT	CASSSYSGDTQYF
14	-	-	TRBV10-1	TRBJ1-6	TGCGCCAGCAGTGAAAGGGCAGGGGATTCACCCCTCCACTTT	CASSERAGDSPLHF